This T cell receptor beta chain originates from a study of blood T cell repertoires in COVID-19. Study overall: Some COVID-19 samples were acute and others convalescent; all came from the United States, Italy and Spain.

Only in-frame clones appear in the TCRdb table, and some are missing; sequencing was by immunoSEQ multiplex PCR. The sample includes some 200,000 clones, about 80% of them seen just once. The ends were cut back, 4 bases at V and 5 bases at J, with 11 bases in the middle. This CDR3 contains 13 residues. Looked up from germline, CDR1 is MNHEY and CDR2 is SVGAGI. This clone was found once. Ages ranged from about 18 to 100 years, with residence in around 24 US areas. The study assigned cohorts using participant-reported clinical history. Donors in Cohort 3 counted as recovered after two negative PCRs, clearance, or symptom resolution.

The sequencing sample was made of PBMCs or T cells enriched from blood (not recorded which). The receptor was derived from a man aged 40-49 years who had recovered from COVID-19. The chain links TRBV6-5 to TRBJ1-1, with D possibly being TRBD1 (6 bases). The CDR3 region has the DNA TGTGCCAGCAGTTTGGACAGAAGGACTGAAGCTTTCTTT. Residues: CASSLDRRTEAFF.